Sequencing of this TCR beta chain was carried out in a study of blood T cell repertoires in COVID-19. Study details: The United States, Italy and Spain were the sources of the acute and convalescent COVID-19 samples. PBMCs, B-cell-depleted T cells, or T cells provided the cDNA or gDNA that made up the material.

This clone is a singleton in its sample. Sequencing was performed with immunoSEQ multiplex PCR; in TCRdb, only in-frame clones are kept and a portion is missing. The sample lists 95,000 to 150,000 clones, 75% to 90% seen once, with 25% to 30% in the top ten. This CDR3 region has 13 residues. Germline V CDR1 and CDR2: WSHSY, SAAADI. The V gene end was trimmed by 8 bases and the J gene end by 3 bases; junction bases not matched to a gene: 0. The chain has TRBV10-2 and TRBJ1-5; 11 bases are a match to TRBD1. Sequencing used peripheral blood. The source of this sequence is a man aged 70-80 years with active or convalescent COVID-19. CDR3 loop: CASGQGANQPQHF. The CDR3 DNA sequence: TGCGCCAGCGGACAGGGGGCCAATCAGCCCCAGCATTTT.